These 21 T cell receptor beta chains were all obtained from the same sample, sequenced in a study of OX40 agonist ivuxolimab in advanced cancers. Method: immunoSEQ multiplex PCR; TCRdb's copy keeps in-frame clones and lacks some. The sample contains 12,000 to 15,000 clones, about 77% of which appear only once. Material: CD4+ or CD8+ T cells sorted from blood, obtained in a trial of the OX40 agonist ivuxolimab. Every receptor here comes from an adult with an advanced solid tumor such as melanoma, head and neck, liver or kidney cancer.

CDR3 in amino acids: CAIRLEGDGGEQYF. DNA of the CDR3: TGTGCCATCAGGTTAGAGGGGGACGGAGGCGAGCAGTACTTC. The chain links TRBV10-3 to TRBJ2-7, with a weak D call TRBD1 (6 bases). The V gene lost 6 bases and the J gene lost 6 bases, with 18 bases spanning the gap. This CDR3 spans 14 amino acids. Germline CDR1 reads ENHRY; CDR2 reads SYGVKD.

The V call is TRBV6-1, the J call TRBJ2-7; 7 bases fit TRBD2. V was pared by 4 bases and J by 1 base, with 7 bases of the junction left unmatched. The CDR3 length is 15 residues. From germline, CDR1 is MNHNS and CDR2 SASEGT. In DNA, the CDR3 is TGTGCCAGCAGTGTTCGGACTAGTGGGTCCTACGAGCAGTACTTC. The encoded protein is CASSVRTSGSYEQYF.

V usage is TRBV15 and J usage is TRBJ2-3, with TRBD2 matching 11 bases. The germline V gene encodes CDR1 LNHNV and CDR2 YYDKDF (reference sequence). The V gene end was trimmed by 6 bases and the J gene end by 2 bases; junction bases not matched to a gene: 7. The CDR3 has 16 residues. Written as DNA, the CDR3 is TGTGCCACCAGTTCGGGACTAGCGGAAATCACAGATACGCAGTATTTT. It codes for CATSSGLAEITDTQYF.

This clone was seen repeatedly, ten times or more. The chain recombines TRBV7-9 with TRBJ2-4; D is unclear. The CDR3 totals 14 residues. Per the germline V gene, CDR1 is SEHNR and CDR2 is FQNEAQ (reference sequence). V dropped 4 bases and J dropped 3 bases, with 10 bases sitting between them. CDR3 bases: TGTGCCAGCAGCTACCTCGAAGGCAAAAACATTCAGTACTTC. Its protein product is CASSYLEGKNIQYF.

The CDR3: CASSQGSAGEALDEQYF. The CDR3 coding sequence is TGTGCCAGCAGCCAAGGTAGTGCGGGAGAGGCGTTGGACGAGCAGTACTTC. V is TRBV4-2 and J is TRBJ2-7; 7 bases align to TRBD2. In germline, CDR1 is LGHNA, CDR2 YNFKEQ. This CDR3 comprises 17 residues. V lost 1 base and J lost 5; bases outside the gene matches: 14.

The chain couples TRBV2 to TRBJ2-1, with 14 positions matching TRBD2. Germline CDR1 reads SNHLY; CDR2 reads FYNNEI. This CDR3 comprises 19 residues. Germline trimming cut 0 bases from V and 9 bases from J; bases unmatched to any gene: 13. This chain's CDR3 is CASSEALGTSGSPSVEQFF. The CDR3, as DNA: TGTGCCAGCAGTGAAGCGCTCGGGACTAGCGGGAGCCCCTCAGTTGAGCAGTTCTTC.

This sequence joins TRBV7-6 and TRBJ2-7; D gene unclear. Trimming took off 7 bases at V and 4 bases at J, with 17 bases between the two ends. The CDR3 is made up of 14 amino acids. In germline, CDR1 is SGHVS, CDR2 FNYEAQ. The CDR3 spells CASTREDIWYEQYF. The CDR3 nucleotides are TGTGCCAGCACCCGCGAAGACATTTGGTACGAGCAGTACTTC.

This clone was found a few times. The chain combines TRBV27 with TRBJ2-3, with 10 bases matching TRBD2. The junction had 4 bases not matched to a gene; V was cut back by 2 bases and J by 5 bases. This CDR3 contains 15 residues. Germline CDR1 MNHEY, CDR2 SMNVEV (reference sequence). The CDR3 DNA reads as TGTGCCAGCAGTTTACTAGCGGGAGTTCTAGATACGCAGTATTTT. This gives the protein CASSLLAGVLDTQYF.

The chain recombines TRBV11-2 with TRBJ1-2; tentatively, D is TRBD1 (5 bases). CDR1 and CDR2 (germline): SGHAT, FQNNGV. The CDR3 length is 17 residues. Trimming shortened V by 0 bases and J by 4 bases, and 18 bases separated the two germline ends. CDR3: CASSLEAGSWRGYGYTF. CDR3 nucleotides: TGTGCCAGCAGCTTAGAGGCAGGGTCATGGAGGGGCTATGGCTACACCTTC.

The chain is built from TRBV10-1 and TRBJ1-1; D uncertain. Germline V gene lookup returns CDR1 WNHNN and CDR2 SYGVQD (reference sequence). Trimming stripped 6 bases from V and 4 bases from J, with 12 bases between. The CDR3 extends over 13 amino acids. CDR3 residues: CASSQTTGTEAFF. CDR3 nucleotides: TGCGCCAGCAGCCAAACGACGGGCACTGAAGCTTTCTTT.

This rearrangement joins TRBV28 to TRBJ2-1; no clear D. The CDR3 covers 11 residues. Germline V CDR1 and CDR2: MDHEN, SYDVKM. Trimming pared 6 bases from V and 2 bases from J, leaving 2 bases between. CDR3 DNA sequence: TGTGCCAGCAGCACCTACAATGAGCAGTTCTTC. It encodes CASSTYNEQFF.

The rearrangement uses TRBV7-2 and TRBJ2-7; D remains unclear. Germline-derived CDR1 and CDR2 are SGHTA and FQGNSA. There are 13 residues in the CDR3. V was trimmed by 5 bases and J by 3 bases, leaving 11 bases between them. CDR3 in amino acids: CASSLPMDYEQYF. The CDR3 region has the DNA TGTGCCAGCAGCCTCCCCATGGACTACGAGCAGTACTTC.

This clone was detected only a few times. This sequence joins TRBV7-6 and TRBJ1-4; 10 bases map to TRBD1. The CDR3 covers 14 residues. The ends lost 5 bases at V and 8 bases at J; junction bases unmatched: 5. The V gene's germline CDR1 is SGHVS and CDR2 FNYEAQ. The CDR3 coding sequence is TGTGCCAGCAGCCGGACAGGGGGATGGGAAAAACTGTTTTTT. Protein product: CASSRTGGWEKLFF. The complete variable domain, with remaining parts taken from reference TRBV7-6 and TRBJ1-4, reads GAGVSQSPRYKVTKRGQDVALRCDPISGHVSLYWYRQALGQGPEFLTYFNYEAQQDKSGLPNDRFSAERPEGSISTLTIQRTEQRDSAMYRCASSRTGGWEKLFFGSGTQLSVL.

This chain joins TRBV9 and TRBJ2-5, with D possibly matching TRBD2 (6 bases). Trimming took 4 bases from V and 4 from J, leaving 17 bases between them. This CDR3 has 15 residues. CDR1 SGDLS and CDR2 YYNGEE come from the germline V gene. The CDR3 nucleotides are TGTGCCAGCAGCCCATCGGGACTCCGGGGAGAGACCCAGTACTTC. This codes for CASSPSGLRGETQYF.

This clone was observed once. The chain carries TRBV7-9 and TRBJ1-3, with 8 bases matching TRBD1. V lost 1 base and J lost 11; bases outside the gene matches: 7. Germline lookup yields CDR1 SEHNR and CDR2 FQNEAQ (reference sequence). This CDR3 has 14 residues. CDR3 nucleotides: TGTGCCAGCAGCTTAGGAGGGACAGGCTTTCCCATATATTTT. Amino acids: CASSLGGTGFPIYF.

This clone has a single count. The chain recombines TRBV10-3 with TRBJ2-5; unclear D gene. CDR1 is ENHRY and CDR2 is SYGVKD in the germline V gene. CDR3 size: 13 residues. Trimming stripped 2 bases from V and 3 bases from J, with 7 bases between. CDR3 bases: TGTGCCATCAGTGAGACACTAAAAGAGACCCAGTACTTC. It specifies CAISETLKETQYF.

Details on this clone: Likely a read error: the CDR3 ends without its conserved phenylalanine or tryptophan. J is TRBJ2-7 and V is TRBV6-1; D is unresolved. The CDR3 length is 14 residues. Trimming stripped 0 bases from V and 0 bases from J, with 6 bases between. Looked up from germline, CDR1 is MNHNS and CDR2 is SASEGT. CDR3 amino acids: CASSEAGPSYEQYL. The CDR3 DNA sequence: TGTGCCAGCAGTGAAGCGGGCCCCTCCTACGAGCAGTACCTC.

This clone has only a few counts. The V and J genes are TRBV7-9 and TRBJ2-1; D perhaps matches TRBD1 (6 bases). The CDR3 runs 11 residues. Germline CDR1 reads SEHNR; CDR2 reads FQNEAQ (reference sequence). Trimming left V 5 bases short and J 13 bases short, with 12 bases between. CDR3 sequence reads: CASSNQGTQFF. The CDR3, as DNA: TGTGCCAGCAGCAATCAGGGGACCCAGTTCTTC.

The rearrangement uses TRBV30 and TRBJ1-1; 7 bases are a match to TRBD1. J was trimmed by 4 bases and V by 0 bases; bases with no gene match: 8. The CDR3 covers 15 residues. Per germline, CDR1 GTSNPN and CDR2 SVGIG (reference sequence). CDR3 coding DNA: TGTGCCTGGAGTGTACCGCAGGGGGTAAGCACTGAAGCTTTCTTT. Its protein is CAWSVPQGVSTEAFF.

This chain connects TRBV27 to TRBJ2-5; 9 positions agree with TRBD2. Trimming removed 2 bases from V and 2 bases from J; junction bases left unmatched: 3. The CDR3 is 15 residues long. CDR1 and CDR2 (germline): MNHEY, SMNVEV (reference sequence). This chain's CDR3 is CASSLRTSAQETQYF. The CDR3 nucleotides read TGTGCCAGCAGTTTACGGACTAGCGCACAAGAGACCCAGTACTTC.

V and J are TRBV28 and TRBJ2-7; D not certain. CDR1 is MDHEN and CDR2 is SYDVKM in the germline V gene. This CDR3 is built from 10 residues. V was clipped by 3 bases and J by 6 bases, with 3 bases between them. The CDR3 is CASSLGEQYF. The CDR3 DNA reads TGTGCCAGCAGTTTGGGCGAGCAGTACTTC.